Shown below are 14 T cell receptor beta chains from a single sample sequenced in a study of cytomegalovirus exposure and HLA in healthy donors. Researchers ran the PCR with 60 Vbeta and 13 Jbeta primers. Profiling relied on immunoSEQ multiplex PCR, and the TCRdb table lists in-frame clones only, not all of them. The data contain 150,000 or so clones, roughly 78% of them seen just once; the ten biggest clones take up 3.1%. The source material was PBMCs. These receptors were obtained from a woman in her thirties or forties in good health and CMV-seronegative.

This clone was seen a single time. The chain uses TRBV27 and TRBJ1-6; D remains unclear. Trimming took 2 bases from V and 0 from J, leaving 11 bases between them. The CDR3 covers 17 residues. From germline, CDR1 is MNHEY and CDR2 SMNVEV (reference sequence). CDR3 amino acids: CASSLRVVGSYNSPLHF. Written as DNA, the CDR3 is TGTGCCAGCAGTTTACGGGTGGTCGGCTCCTATAATTCACCCCTCCACTTT.

The chain has TRBV19 and TRBJ2-4; D unresolved. The germline V gene encodes CDR1 LNHDA and CDR2 SQIVND (reference sequence). V gave up 6 bases and J gave up 0 bases, with 15 bases separating them. The CDR3 is made up of 16 amino acids. CDR3 region: CASSLYTALAKNIQYF. In DNA form, the CDR3 reads TGTGCCAGTAGCCTATATACAGCTTTAGCCAAAAACATTCAGTACTTC.

The chain employs TRBV7-3 and TRBJ2-7; TRBD2 matches 7 bases. Germline V CDR1 and CDR2: SGHTA, FQGTGA. The CDR3 has 14 amino acids. V shed 2 bases, J shed 0 bases, and the junction held 1 base outside the gene matches. The CDR3 loop is CASSLWGGSYEQYF. Written as DNA, the CDR3 is TGTGCCAGCAGCTTATGGGGGGGCTCCTACGAGCAGTACTTC.

CDR3 bases: TGTGCCAGCGCGAGCTCCTACAATGAGCAGTTCTTC. Amino acids: CASASSYNEQFF. V is TRBV28 and J is TRBJ2-1; D gene ambiguous. V was clipped by 8 bases and J by 0 bases, with 5 bases between them. Germline CDR1 and CDR2: MDHEN and SYDVKM. The CDR3 totals 12 residues.

Only a few counts were recorded for this clone. The rearrangement joins TRBV4-2 to TRBJ2-7, with a tentative D call TRBD2 (7 bases). CDR3 length: 16 amino acids. The ends were cut back, 2 bases at V and 4 bases at J, with 18 bases in the middle. Germline-derived CDR1 and CDR2 are LGHNA and YNFKEQ. The CDR3 DNA sequence: TGTGCCAGCAGCCAACTAGGGCGGGGGCGTTTGTACGAGCAGTACTTC. Translated, it gives CASSQLGRGRLYEQYF.

The J gene is TRBJ1-4, the V gene TRBV4-1; 8 nucleotides line up with TRBD1. The germline V gene has CDR1 MGHRA and CDR2 YSYEKL. The CDR3 has 16 residues. The V gene end was trimmed by 5 bases and the J gene end by 2 bases; junction bases not matched to a gene: 7. CDR3 sequence: CASSRKPGGTNEKLFF. CDR3 sequence (DNA): TGCGCCAGCAGCAGGAAACCAGGGGGCACTAATGAAAAACTGTTTTTT.

In nucleotides, the CDR3 is TGTGCCAGCAGCTTCAGCGCGGACATCCTTTACGAGCAGTACTTC. Protein: CASSFSADILYEQYF. The chain links TRBV7-2 to TRBJ2-7; perhaps TRBD1 as D (5 bases). Between the trimmed V and J ends, which lost 3 bases and 4 bases, there was a span of 16 bases. This CDR3 is 15 amino acids long. Germline lookup yields CDR1 SGHTA and CDR2 FQGNSA.

This clone was seen only a few times. The rearrangement joins TRBV6-5 to TRBJ2-4; 8 bases fit TRBD2. CDR3 length: 15 amino acids. Germline V gene data show CDR1 as MNHEY and CDR2 as SVGAGI. The V and J ends lost 6 bases and 1 base, in that order; junction bases with no gene match: 5. As DNA, the CDR3 is TGTGCCAGCAGCTGGGGCGGGGGGGCCAAAAACATTCAGTACTTC. Translation gives CASSWGGGAKNIQYF.

The sample holds a few counts of this clone. V and J are TRBV5-1 and TRBJ1-4; 9 nucleotides agree with TRBD1. The CDR3 runs 14 residues. The trim removed 4 bases at V and 8 bases at J, leaving 6 bases unmatched. From germline, CDR1 is SGHRS and CDR2 YFSETQ. As DNA, the CDR3 is TGCGCCAGCAGCCCCACAGGGGGCGAAGAAAAACTGTTTTTT. This encodes CASSPTGGEEKLFF.

V usage is TRBV9 and J usage is TRBJ2-3; 8 nucleotides match TRBD2. The CDR3 consists of 14 residues. J gave up 3 bases and V 3 bases, and 3 bases lay outside the gene matches. Per the germline V gene, CDR1 is SGDLS and CDR2 is YYNGEE. The CDR3 DNA reads as TGTGCCAGCAGCGCGAGACTAGCGACAGATACGCAGTATTTT. This translates into CASSARLATDTQYF.

A few counts support this clone. This sequence joins TRBV6-5 and TRBJ2-3, with a possible D match to TRBD2 (6 bases). Trimming took 6 bases from V and 2 from J, leaving 9 bases between them. Germline CDR1 and CDR2: MNHEY and SVGAGI. The CDR3 totals 13 residues. The CDR3 sequence is CASSWDSTDTQYF. DNA of the CDR3: TGTGCCAGCAGCTGGGACTCCACAGATACGCAGTATTTT.

In this sample, this clone turned up a few times. CDR3 bases: TGTGCCAGCAGCGCAGGGGGCAATGAAAAACTGTTTTTT. Residues: CASSAGGNEKLFF. This chain uses TRBV9 with TRBJ1-4, with 8 bases that match TRBD1. The CDR3 has 13 residues. Germline V gene data show CDR1 as SGDLS and CDR2 as YYNGEE. J was trimmed by 5 bases and V by 3 bases; bases with no gene match: 0. Drawing the rest from reference TRBV9 and TRBJ1-4, the complete variable domain is DSGVTQTPKHLITATGQRVTLRCSPRSGDLSVYWYQQSLDQGLQFLIQYYNGEERAKGNILERFSAQQFPDLHSELNLSSLELGDSALYFCASSAGGNEKLFFGSGTQLSVL.

The J gene is TRBJ1-2, the V gene TRBV7-2; tentatively, D is TRBD1 (5 bases). The length of the CDR3 is 15 residues. V lost 5 bases and J 4 bases, leaving 17 bases between the germline ends. In germline, CDR1 is SGHTA, CDR2 FQGNSA. Written as DNA, the CDR3 is TGTGCCAGCAGCAAAACAGGAAATTCGGCCTATGGCTACACCTTC. Encoded protein: CASSKTGNSAYGYTF.

The chain employs TRBV2 and TRBJ1-5; TRBD1 agrees at 7 bases. CDR1 is SNHLY and CDR2 is FYNNEI in the germline V gene. This CDR3 has 15 amino acids. After removal of 6 bases from V and 7 bases from J, the junction contained 12 bases not matched to a gene. The CDR3 DNA sequence: TGTGCCAGCAGCCGGAGACAGGGAGGAGAACAGCCCCAGCATTTT. Residues: CASSRRQGGEQPQHF.